This T cell receptor beta chain is from a study of STAT5B mutations in CD4+ large granular lymphocyte leukemia. The CDR3 length is 15 residues. Germline V gives CDR1 SGHTA, CDR2 FQGTGA. The table came from immunoSEQ multiplex PCR; TCRdb's copy has only in-frame clones and leaves some out. The data contain approximately 40,000 clones, around 81% of them seen just once; the ten biggest clones take up 3.6%. General study points: Patient CD4-sorted repertoires looked more clonal than healthy CD4+ repertoires, even without putative leukemic clones. Compared with healthy controls (2/35), patient top clones favored TRBV06 (8/27). Data were not HLA-matched across samples.

Concerning this clone itself: No antigen is known for it. One end of the junction is discordant with germline, which a read error may explain.

The chain combines TRBV7-3 with TRBJ2-7; TRBD1 matches at 11 bases. The sequence derives from a human donor in good health. Sequenced material: CD4+ T cells from blood buffy coats. This chain's CDR3 is CASSLNPGDRGYLNF. The CDR3 DNA reads TGTGCCAGCAGCTTAAATCCCGGGGACAGGGGGTACTTGAACTTC.